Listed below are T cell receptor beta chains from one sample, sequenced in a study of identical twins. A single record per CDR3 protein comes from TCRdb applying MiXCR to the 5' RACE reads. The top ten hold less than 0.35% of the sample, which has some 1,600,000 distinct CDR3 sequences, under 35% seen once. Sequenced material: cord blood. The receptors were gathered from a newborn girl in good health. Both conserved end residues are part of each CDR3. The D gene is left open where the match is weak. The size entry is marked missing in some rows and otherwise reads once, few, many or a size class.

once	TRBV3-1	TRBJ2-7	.	CASSHIRQPYEQYF	TGTGCCAGCAGCCATATCAGACAGCCATACGAGCAGTACTTC
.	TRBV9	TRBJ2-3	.	CASTPYPGGSSTDTQYF	TGTGCCAGCACGCCGTATCCCGGGGGCTCCAGCACAGATACGCAGTATTTT
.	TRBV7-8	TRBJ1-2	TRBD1	CASSISGGYWYGYTF	TGTGCCAGCAGCATATCAGGGGGCTATTGGTATGGCTACACCTTC
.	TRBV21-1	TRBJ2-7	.	CASSKRTGEAPYEQYF	TGTGCCAGCAGCAAAAGGACAGGGGAAGCCCCCTACGAGCAGTACTTC
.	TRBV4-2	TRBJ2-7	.	CASSQEKLSYYNEQYF	TGTGCCAGCAGCCAAGAAAAACTCTCCTACTACAATGAGCAGTACTTC
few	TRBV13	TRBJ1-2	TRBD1	CASSLEGQGGRNGYTF	TGTGCCAGCAGCTTAGAGGGACAGGGGGGAAGAAATGGCTACACCTTC
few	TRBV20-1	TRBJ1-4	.	CSAPTLYGWGKLFF	TGCAGTGCCCCGACTCTATATGGCTGGGGAAAACTGTTTTTT
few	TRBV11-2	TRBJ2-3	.	CASSFFLPRRAGANGYSTDTQYF	TGTGCCAGCAGCTTTTTCCTCCCCCGACGGGCAGGGGCGAACGGATATAGCACAGATACGCAGTATTTT
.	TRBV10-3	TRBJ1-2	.	CAIRGVYGYTF	TGTGCCATCCGGGGGGTATATGGCTACACCTTC
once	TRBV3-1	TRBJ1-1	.	CASSQVVQGHTEAFF	TGTGCCAGCAGCCAAGTAGTACAGGGACACACTGAAGCTTTCTTT
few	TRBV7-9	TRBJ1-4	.	CASSLDGPYEKLFF	TGTGCCAGCAGCTTAGATGGGCCCTATGAAAAACTGTTTTTT
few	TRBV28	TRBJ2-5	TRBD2	CASSRSGRERQYF	TGTGCCAGCAGTAGAAGCGGGAGGGAGAGGCAGTACTTC
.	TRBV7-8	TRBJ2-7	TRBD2	CASSSSGADSYEQYF	TGTGCCAGCAGCTCGAGCGGGGCTGATTCCTACGAGCAGTACTTC
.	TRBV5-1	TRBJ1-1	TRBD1	CASSDGQGLNTEAFF	TGCGCCAGCAGCGACGGACAGGGTCTCAACACTGAAGCTTTCTTT
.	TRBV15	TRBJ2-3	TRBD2	CATSRDQGGRTDTQYF	TGTGCCACCAGCAGGGATCAGGGCGGGAGAACAGATACGCAGTATTTT
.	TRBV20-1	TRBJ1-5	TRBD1	CSARSGTGYQPQHF	TGCAGTGCTAGATCCGGGACAGGGTATCAGCCCCAGCATTTT
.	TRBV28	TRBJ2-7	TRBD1	CASRRQGIGEQYF	TGTGCCAGCAGGAGACAGGGAATTGGCGAGCAGTACTTC
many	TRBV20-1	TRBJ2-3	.	CSASMRLPSTDTQYF	TGCAGTGCTAGTATGCGACTACCCAGCACAGATACGCAGTATTTT
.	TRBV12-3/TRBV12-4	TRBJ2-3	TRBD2	CASSLKRVSGGALDTQYF	TGTGCCAGCAGTTTAAAAAGAGTTAGCGGGGGGGCTCTTGATACGCAGTATTTT
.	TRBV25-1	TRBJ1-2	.	CASSELGLYGYTF	TGTGCCAGCAGTGAACTGGGCCTCTATGGCTACACCTTC
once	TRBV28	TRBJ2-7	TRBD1	CASSLSPYGTGGYEQYF	TGTGCCAGCAGTTTATCCCCCTACGGGACAGGGGGCTACGAGCAGTACTTC
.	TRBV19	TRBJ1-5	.	CASSPRGGVNQPQHF	TGTGCCAGTAGTCCCCGTGGGGGGGTTAATCAGCCCCAGCATTTT
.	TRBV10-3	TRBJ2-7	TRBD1	CAISWDRDYEQYF	TGTGCCATCAGCTGGGACAGGGACTACGAGCAGTACTTC
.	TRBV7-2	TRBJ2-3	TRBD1	CASPGTGGPGTQYF	TGTGCCAGCCCCGGGACAGGGGGCCCAGGTACGCAGTATTTT
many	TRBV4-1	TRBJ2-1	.	CASSLYHNEQFF	TGCGCCAGCAGCCTTTACCACAATGAGCAGTTCTTC
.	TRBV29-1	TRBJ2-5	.	CSVILANEQYF	TGCAGCGTCATACTAGCCAATGAGCAGTACTTC
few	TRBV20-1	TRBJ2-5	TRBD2	CSARLLSQREFIWNEQYF	TGCAGTGCTAGGCTTCTGTCCCAGCGGGAGTTTATTTGGAATGAGCAGTACTTC
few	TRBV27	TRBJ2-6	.	CASSFRLTGANVLTF	TGTGCCAGCAGTTTTCGTTTGACTGGGGCCAACGTCCTGACTTTC
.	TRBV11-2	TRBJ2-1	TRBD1	CASSSPDRGDEQFF	TGTGCCAGCAGCTCTCCGGACAGGGGGGATGAGCAGTTCTTC
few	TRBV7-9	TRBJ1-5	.	CASSLDGAGQPQHF	TGTGCCAGCAGCTTAGATGGAGCGGGTCAGCCCCAGCATTTT
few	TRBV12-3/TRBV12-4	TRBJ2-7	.	CASSLVAVPEYF	TGTGCCAGCAGTTTAGTTGCAGTTCCTGAGTACTTC
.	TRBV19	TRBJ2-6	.	CASSIGGLSGANVLTF	TGTGCCAGTAGTATAGGCGGTCTCTCTGGGGCCAACGTCCTGACTTTC